This TCR beta chain was observed in a study of metastatic and nonmetastatic thyroid tumors. At least ten counts were recorded for this clone. None of the patients had undergone any treatment ahead of thyroid surgery. MiXCR was used by TCRdb to re-call the PCR reads. The sample holds around 53,000 clones, about a sixth seen once. The origin of this receptor is a female donor with papillary thyroid cancer or a benign thyroid nodule (not recorded which). Some clones in this sample may be carry-over from other donors' samples. Sequenced material: blood.

The CDR3 DNA is TGTGCCAGCAGTTACTCGAACCCAACCCCTGGGCGGGGGACCCTATACGAGCAGTACTTC. It translates to CASSYSNPTPGRGTLYEQYF. The chain links TRBV6-8 to TRBJ2-7; 7 bases are a match to TRBD2. Germline CDR1 and CDR2: MNHGY and SAAAGT. The CDR3 is 20 residues long. V gave up 0 bases and J gave up 4 bases; unmatched junction bases: 21.